The T cell receptor (beta chain) described here comes from a study of T-cell memory formation after mild COVID-19 (dated by TCRdb to the early 2020s). About the investigation overall: TCR sequence clusters from the two donors were largely donor specific. T-cell clones expanding and contracting after mild COVID-19 in two donors were tracked by longitudinal TCRalpha and TCRbeta repertoire sequencing. Two young, previously healthy adult volunteers, one female and one male, were included in the cohort. General study outcomes and caveats: Whether the second-wave clones peaking on day 37 were SARS-CoV-2 specific was not confirmed. Some responding clones were found in pre-infection memory, which suggests that pre-existing cross-reactive memory T cells took part in the SARS-CoV-2 response. Only two mild cases were covered by the study, and larger cohorts that include severe cases with pre-infection samples were considered necessary. Contracting CD4+ clones turned up mainly in the CM and EM memory subsets, whereas EMRA was where CD8+ clones were enriched. Clones that contracted from day 15 to 85 showed balanced CD4/CD8 phenotypes, whereas a second wave of clones that expanded from day 15 to 37 leaned towards CD4+.

PBMCs were isolated by Ficoll-Paque density gradient centrifugation. Sequenced on an Illumina NovaSeq 6000. TCRalpha and TCRbeta cDNA libraries were built by 5'RACE with constant-segment primers, adding sample barcodes and unique molecular identifiers. Trizol reagent was used to extract RNA from every sample. Library amplification was performed in two PCR steps, and a second sample barcode and Illumina TruSeq adapters were introduced in the second step. Libraries were sequenced on an Illumina NovaSeq with 2 x 150 bp paired-end reads. In the source study's methods: Reads were demultiplexed and collapsed into UMI-guided consensus sequences with migec v1.2.7. Using mixcr v2.1.11, UMI consensuses were aligned to TRA and TRB V and J templates and then assembled into clonotypes. Clonotypes were classified as expanded or contracted when called significant by both edgeR and NoisET, with noise models trained on biological replicates. For edgeR calls, the cutoffs were a false discovery rate-adjusted p below 0.01 and a log2 fold-change threshold of 1. As an exploratory analysis of dynamics, max-normalized trajectories of the 1000 most abundant clonotypes were examined by PCA with hierarchical clustering. The CD4 or CD8 phenotype of responding clones was assigned using the separately sequenced CD4+ and CD8+ repertoires. TCRdb handled the public reads itself, with Q25 trimming in fastp and clone calling in MiXCR, and kept productive beta chains. Rows matching on CDR3 protein sequence are summarized as one entry with the most common DNA and genes. The V and J calls reflect TCRdb's pipeline rather than the authors' work. The sample table contains almost 350,000 distinct CDR3 sequences; only one count was recorded for less than 25% of them. The leading ten clones occupy around a fifth of the sample.

The germline V gene gives CDR1 as SGHRS and CDR2 as YFSETQ. V sheds 0 bases and J sheds 4 bases, leaving 8 bases between their ends. From its cysteine to its valine, the CDR3 spans 13 amino acids. The kept DNA is CDR3 alone, 39 bases in frame from the first base. About this clonotype itself: The specificity of this receptor is unknown. Per-base qualities were not stored, and no clone one base away is much larger.

The material sequenced was PBMCs or a T cell subset sorted from them (not recorded which). The sequence was obtained from a man aged 18 to 29 who had mild COVID-19 (a few samples of this study predate the infection). The sample titles of this study are shuffled in the database, so cell type and time point are left out; the donor was told from shared clones. The chain couples TRBV5-1 to TRBJ2-7; the D gene cannot be resolved beyond TRBD1 or TRBD2, each matching 5 bases. At the DNA level, the sequence is TGCGCCAGCAGCTTGGTTGGGGGTTACGAGCAGTACGTC. Its amino acids are CASSLVGGYEQYV.